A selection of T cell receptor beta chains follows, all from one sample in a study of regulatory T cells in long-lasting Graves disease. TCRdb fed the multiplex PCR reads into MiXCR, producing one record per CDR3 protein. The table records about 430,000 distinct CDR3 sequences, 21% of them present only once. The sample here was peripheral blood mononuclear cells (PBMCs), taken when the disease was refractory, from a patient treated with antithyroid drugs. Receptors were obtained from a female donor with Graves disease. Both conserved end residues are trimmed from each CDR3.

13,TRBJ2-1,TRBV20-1,SATEGDRAWDEQF
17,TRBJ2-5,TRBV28,ASSWPGTSGGGFQETQY
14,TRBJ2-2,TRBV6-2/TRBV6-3,ASIALGRGLTGELF
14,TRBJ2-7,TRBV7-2,ASSLVGQGIPYEQY
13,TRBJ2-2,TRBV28,ASSLFSGHTGELF
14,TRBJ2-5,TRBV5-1,ASSTNLGVHQETQY
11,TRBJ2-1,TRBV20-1,SASSYFYNEQF
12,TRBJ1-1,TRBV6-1,ASKRQVMNTEAF
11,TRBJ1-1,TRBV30,AWSVGRVGEAF
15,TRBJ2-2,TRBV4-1,ASSQDMSSGKTGELF
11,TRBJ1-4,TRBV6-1,ASMDRDGEKLF
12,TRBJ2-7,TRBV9,ASSVNPGTNEQY
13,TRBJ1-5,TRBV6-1,ASSPGQKNNQPQH
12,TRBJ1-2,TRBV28,ASSLGRFHYGYT
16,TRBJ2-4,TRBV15,ATSRVKAPLLAKNIQY
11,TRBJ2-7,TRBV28,ASSLSTQGEQY
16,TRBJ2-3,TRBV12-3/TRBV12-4,ASSQGLAGEEHEDTQY
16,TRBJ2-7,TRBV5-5,ASSSRDIASGRAHEQY
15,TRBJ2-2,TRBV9,ASSVGSGRVDTGELF